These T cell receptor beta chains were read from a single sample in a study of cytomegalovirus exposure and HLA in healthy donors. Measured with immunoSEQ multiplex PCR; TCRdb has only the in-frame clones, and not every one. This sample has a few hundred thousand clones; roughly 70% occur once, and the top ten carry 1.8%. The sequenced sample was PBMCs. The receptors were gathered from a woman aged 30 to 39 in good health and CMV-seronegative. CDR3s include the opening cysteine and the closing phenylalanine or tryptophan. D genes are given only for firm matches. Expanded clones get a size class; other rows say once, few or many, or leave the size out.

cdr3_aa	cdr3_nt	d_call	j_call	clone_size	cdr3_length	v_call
CASSLGLAGLYEQYF	TGTGCCAGCAGCTTAGGGCTAGCGGGACTCTACGAGCAGTACTTC	TRBD2	TRBJ2-7	NA	15	TRBV5-5
CSVAHRLAGEYEQYF	TGCAGCGTTGCCCATCGACTAGCGGGGGAGTACGAGCAGTACTTC	TRBD2	TRBJ2-7	NA	15	TRBV29-1
CASSSDSLYTDTQYF	TGCGCCAGCAGCTCAGACTCTCTTTACACAGATACGCAGTATTTT	NA	TRBJ2-3	NA	15	TRBV5-1
CASSPPGGTYNEQFF	TGTGCCAGCAGCCCCCCGGGGGGGACTTACAATGAGCAGTTCTTC	TRBD2	TRBJ2-1	NA	15	TRBV9
CASSPPARGYQPQHF	TGTGCCAGCAGTCCACCCGCCAGAGGTTATCAGCCCCAGCATTTT	NA	TRBJ1-5	NA	15	TRBV2
CASRATGTYGYTF	TGTGCCAGTAGAGCGACAGGGACCTATGGCTACACCTTC	TRBD1	TRBJ1-2	few	13	TRBV19
CASSIPSGTVNTEAFF	TGTGCCAGTAGTATCCCTAGCGGGACAGTGAACACTGAAGCTTTCTTT	TRBD1	TRBJ1-1	once	16	TRBV19
CASRSTWESYEQYF	TGTGCCAGCAGGTCAACGTGGGAGTCTTACGAGCAGTACTTC	NA	TRBJ2-7	NA	14	TRBV6-5
CASSEGGQNTDTQYF	TGTGCCAGCAGTGAAGGGGGGCAGAACACAGATACGCAGTATTTT	NA	TRBJ2-3	NA	15	TRBV2
CAISESAAYEQYF	TGTGCCATCAGTGAGTCGGCAGCCTACGAGCAGTACTTC	NA	TRBJ2-7	few	13	TRBV10-3
CSSSPQGRHEQYF	TGTTCCAGCAGCCCCCAGGGGCGCCACGAGCAGTACTTC	NA	TRBJ2-7	NA	13	TRBV7-9
CASSAQVLTEAFF	TGTGCCAGCAGTGCTCAGGTTCTAACTGAAGCTTTCTTT	NA	TRBJ1-1	NA	13	TRBV6-5
CASSTPVAGGLNEQFF	TGTGCCAGCAGCACCCCGGTAGCGGGGGGTTTGAATGAGCAGTTCTTC	TRBD2	TRBJ2-1	NA	16	TRBV9
CASSSRLDEYNEQFF	TGTGCCAGCAGCTCTAGGCTAGATGAGTACAATGAGCAGTTCTTC	NA	TRBJ2-1	NA	15	TRBV11-3
CASRRTGANTGELFF	TGTGCCAGCAGGCGTACAGGGGCGAACACCGGGGAGCTGTTTTTT	TRBD1	TRBJ2-2	NA	15	TRBV6-5
CASSLNPVLEDLLDEQFF	TGTGCCAGCAGCTTAAATCCGGTTTTGGAGGATCTTCTCGATGAGCAGTTCTTC	NA	TRBJ2-1	NA	18	TRBV11-2
CSAVPLAGDTEQFF	TGCAGCGCCGTGCCGCTAGCGGGGGATACTGAGCAGTTCTTC	TRBD2	TRBJ2-1	NA	14	TRBV29-1
CASSTNLGTYEQYF	TGTGCCAGCAGCACTAACTTGGGTACCTACGAGCAGTACTTC	NA	TRBJ2-7	NA	14	TRBV9
CASSVTIRSEAFF	TGTGCCAGCAGTGTGACTATACGGTCTGAAGCTTTCTTT	NA	TRBJ1-1	NA	13	TRBV9
CSVRDSLYQPQHF	TGCAGCGTTAGGGACAGTCTATATCAGCCCCAGCATTTT	TRBD1	TRBJ1-5	NA	13	TRBV29-1
CVSSGGTGPHLDEKLFF	TGTGTCAGCAGCGGAGGGACAGGGCCCCATTTGGATGAAAAACTGTTTTTT	TRBD1	TRBJ1-4	once	17	TRBV13
CASSRGTYEQYF	TGTGCCAGCAGCCGTGGGACTTACGAGCAGTACTTC	NA	TRBJ2-7	NA	12	TRBV7-9
CASSYLRGSGNTIYF	TGTGCCAGCAGCTACCTCCGGGGCTCTGGAAACACCATATATTTT	NA	TRBJ1-3	NA	15	TRBV5-6
CAWIGDEDYGYTF	TGTGCCTGGATCGGGGATGAAGACTATGGCTACACCTTC	NA	TRBJ1-2	NA	13	TRBV30
CASSLYRGEETQYF	TGTGCCAGCTCACTCTACAGGGGGGAAGAGACCCAGTACTTC	TRBD1	TRBJ2-5	NA	14	TRBV18
CAISEGTGDTQYF	TGTGCCATCAGTGAGGGGACAGGGGATACGCAGTATTTT	TRBD1	TRBJ2-3	NA	13	TRBV10-3
CAWRLRRLANTGELFF	TGTGCCTGGAGGTTACGTCGGCTAGCTAACACCGGGGAGCTGTTTTTT	NA	TRBJ2-2	NA	16	TRBV30
CASSQAGFNYEQYF	TGTGCCAGCAGCCAAGCGGGATTTAACTACGAGCAGTACTTC	TRBD2	TRBJ2-7	NA	14	TRBV2
CASSRMASTELNIQYF	TGTGCCAGCTCACGGATGGCCTCGACAGAGCTAAACATTCAGTACTTC	NA	TRBJ2-4	NA	16	TRBV18
CASSVEGNQDEQYF	TGTGCCAGCAGCGTAGAAGGCAACCAGGACGAGCAGTACTTC	NA	TRBJ2-7	NA	14	TRBV9
CASSQGSLLSETQYF	TGCGCCAGCAGCCAAGGGAGCCTACTGAGCGAGACCCAGTACTTC	NA	TRBJ2-5	few	15	TRBV4-1
CASSVGPYNEQFF	TGTGCCAGCAGCGTAGGGCCCTACAATGAGCAGTTCTTC	NA	TRBJ2-1	NA	13	TRBV9
CASTRRGTLEKLFF	TGTGCCAGCACCCGTAGAGGGACACTTGAAAAACTGTTTTTT	NA	TRBJ1-4	NA	14	TRBV6-6
CASSQTETGAYQETQYF	TGCGCCAGCAGCCAAACCGAGACAGGGGCCTACCAAGAGACCCAGTACTTC	TRBD1	TRBJ2-5	NA	17	TRBV4-1